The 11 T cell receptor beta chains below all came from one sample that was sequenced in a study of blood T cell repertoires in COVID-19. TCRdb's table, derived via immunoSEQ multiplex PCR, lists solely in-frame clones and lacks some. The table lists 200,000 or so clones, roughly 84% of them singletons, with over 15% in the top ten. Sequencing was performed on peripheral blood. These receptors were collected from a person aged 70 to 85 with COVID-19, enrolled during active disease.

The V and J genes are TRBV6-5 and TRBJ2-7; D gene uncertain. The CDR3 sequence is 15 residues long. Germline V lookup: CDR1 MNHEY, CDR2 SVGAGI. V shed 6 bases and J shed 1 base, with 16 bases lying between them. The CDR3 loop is CASRMSRSISYEQYF. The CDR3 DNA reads TGTGCCAGCAGGATGAGCAGGTCCATTTCCTACGAGCAGTACTTC.

The DNA of the CDR3 is TGTGCCAGCAGCCCCGGGGGGGATAGACAGCCCCAGCATTTT. Its protein product is CASSPGGDRQPQHF. This rearrangement joins TRBV28 to TRBJ1-5, with TRBD1 as a possible D gene (5 bases). V was cut by 6 bases and J by 7 bases, with 16 bases left in between. The CDR3 consists of 14 residues. The germline CDR1 and CDR2 sequences are MDHEN and SYDVKM.

In nucleotides, the CDR3 is TGTGCCAGTAGTAAGTACAGGGAAAATCAGCCCCAGCATTTT. It codes for CASSKYRENQPQHF. The chain is built from TRBV19 and TRBJ1-5, with D possibly matching TRBD1 (6 bases). The CDR3 consists of 14 residues. Germline V gives CDR1 LNHDA, CDR2 SQIVND (reference sequence). V lost 4 bases, J lost 4 bases, and 11 bases lay in between.

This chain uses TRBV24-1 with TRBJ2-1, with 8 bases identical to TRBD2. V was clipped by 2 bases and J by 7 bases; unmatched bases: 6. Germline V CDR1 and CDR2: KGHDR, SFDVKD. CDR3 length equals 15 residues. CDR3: CATSDWVAGWNEQFF. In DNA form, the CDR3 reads TGTGCCACCAGTGATTGGGTAGCGGGGTGGAATGAGCAGTTCTTC.

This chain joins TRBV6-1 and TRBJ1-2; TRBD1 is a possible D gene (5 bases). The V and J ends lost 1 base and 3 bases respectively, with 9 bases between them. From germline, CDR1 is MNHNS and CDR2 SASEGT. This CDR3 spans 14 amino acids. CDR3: CASSEVQGDYGYTF. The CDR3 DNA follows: TGTGCCAGCAGTGAAGTCCAGGGTGACTATGGCTACACCTTC.

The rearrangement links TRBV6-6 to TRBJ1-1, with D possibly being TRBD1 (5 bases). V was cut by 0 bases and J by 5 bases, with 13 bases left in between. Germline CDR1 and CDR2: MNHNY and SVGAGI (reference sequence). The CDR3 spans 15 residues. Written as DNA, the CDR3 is TGTGCCAGCAGTTACTCTACCATCAAGGGGACTGAAGCTTTCTTT. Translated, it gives CASSYSTIKGTEAFF.

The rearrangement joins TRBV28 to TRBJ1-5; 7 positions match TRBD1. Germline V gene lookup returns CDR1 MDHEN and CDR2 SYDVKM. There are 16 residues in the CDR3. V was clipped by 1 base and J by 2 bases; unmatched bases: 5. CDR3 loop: CASSLYTGAGNQPQHF. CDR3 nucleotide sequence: TGTGCCAGCAGTTTATATACAGGGGCTGGCAATCAGCCCCAGCATTTT.

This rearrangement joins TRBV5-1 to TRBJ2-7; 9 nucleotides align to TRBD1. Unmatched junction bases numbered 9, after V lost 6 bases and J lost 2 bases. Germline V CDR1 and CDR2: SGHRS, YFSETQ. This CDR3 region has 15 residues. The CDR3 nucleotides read TGCGCCAGCACCATAAGGACAGGGGATACCTACGAGCAGTACTTC. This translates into CASTIRTGDTYEQYF.

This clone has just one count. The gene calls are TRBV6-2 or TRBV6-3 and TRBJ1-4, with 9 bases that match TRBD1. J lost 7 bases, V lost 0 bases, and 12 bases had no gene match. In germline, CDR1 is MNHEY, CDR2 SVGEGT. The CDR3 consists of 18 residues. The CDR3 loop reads CASSYSRTGALSGEKLFF. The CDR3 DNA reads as TGTGCCAGCAGTTACTCGAGGACAGGGGCCCTCTCTGGTGAAAAACTGTTTTTT.

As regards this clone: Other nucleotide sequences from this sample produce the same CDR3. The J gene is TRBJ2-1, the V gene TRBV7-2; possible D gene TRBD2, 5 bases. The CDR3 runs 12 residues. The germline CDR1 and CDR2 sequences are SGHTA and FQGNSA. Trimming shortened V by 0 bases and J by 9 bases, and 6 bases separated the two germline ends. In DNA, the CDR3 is TGTGCCAGCAGCTTAGCAAGCGGTGAGCAGTTCTTC. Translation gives CASSLASGEQFF. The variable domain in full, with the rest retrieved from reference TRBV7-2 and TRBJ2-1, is GAGVSQSPSNKVTEKGKDVELRCDPISGHTALYWYRQSLGQGLEFLIYFQGNSAPDKSGLPSDRFSAERTGGSVSTLTIQRTQQEDSAVYLCASSLASGEQFFGPGTRLTVL.

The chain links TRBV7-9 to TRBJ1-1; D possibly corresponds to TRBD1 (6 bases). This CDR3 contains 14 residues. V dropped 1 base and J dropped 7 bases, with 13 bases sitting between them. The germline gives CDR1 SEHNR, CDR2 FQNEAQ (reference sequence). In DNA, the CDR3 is TGTGCCAGCAGCTTAGGGAACGGACAGAATGAAGCTTTCTTT. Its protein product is CASSLGNGQNEAFF.